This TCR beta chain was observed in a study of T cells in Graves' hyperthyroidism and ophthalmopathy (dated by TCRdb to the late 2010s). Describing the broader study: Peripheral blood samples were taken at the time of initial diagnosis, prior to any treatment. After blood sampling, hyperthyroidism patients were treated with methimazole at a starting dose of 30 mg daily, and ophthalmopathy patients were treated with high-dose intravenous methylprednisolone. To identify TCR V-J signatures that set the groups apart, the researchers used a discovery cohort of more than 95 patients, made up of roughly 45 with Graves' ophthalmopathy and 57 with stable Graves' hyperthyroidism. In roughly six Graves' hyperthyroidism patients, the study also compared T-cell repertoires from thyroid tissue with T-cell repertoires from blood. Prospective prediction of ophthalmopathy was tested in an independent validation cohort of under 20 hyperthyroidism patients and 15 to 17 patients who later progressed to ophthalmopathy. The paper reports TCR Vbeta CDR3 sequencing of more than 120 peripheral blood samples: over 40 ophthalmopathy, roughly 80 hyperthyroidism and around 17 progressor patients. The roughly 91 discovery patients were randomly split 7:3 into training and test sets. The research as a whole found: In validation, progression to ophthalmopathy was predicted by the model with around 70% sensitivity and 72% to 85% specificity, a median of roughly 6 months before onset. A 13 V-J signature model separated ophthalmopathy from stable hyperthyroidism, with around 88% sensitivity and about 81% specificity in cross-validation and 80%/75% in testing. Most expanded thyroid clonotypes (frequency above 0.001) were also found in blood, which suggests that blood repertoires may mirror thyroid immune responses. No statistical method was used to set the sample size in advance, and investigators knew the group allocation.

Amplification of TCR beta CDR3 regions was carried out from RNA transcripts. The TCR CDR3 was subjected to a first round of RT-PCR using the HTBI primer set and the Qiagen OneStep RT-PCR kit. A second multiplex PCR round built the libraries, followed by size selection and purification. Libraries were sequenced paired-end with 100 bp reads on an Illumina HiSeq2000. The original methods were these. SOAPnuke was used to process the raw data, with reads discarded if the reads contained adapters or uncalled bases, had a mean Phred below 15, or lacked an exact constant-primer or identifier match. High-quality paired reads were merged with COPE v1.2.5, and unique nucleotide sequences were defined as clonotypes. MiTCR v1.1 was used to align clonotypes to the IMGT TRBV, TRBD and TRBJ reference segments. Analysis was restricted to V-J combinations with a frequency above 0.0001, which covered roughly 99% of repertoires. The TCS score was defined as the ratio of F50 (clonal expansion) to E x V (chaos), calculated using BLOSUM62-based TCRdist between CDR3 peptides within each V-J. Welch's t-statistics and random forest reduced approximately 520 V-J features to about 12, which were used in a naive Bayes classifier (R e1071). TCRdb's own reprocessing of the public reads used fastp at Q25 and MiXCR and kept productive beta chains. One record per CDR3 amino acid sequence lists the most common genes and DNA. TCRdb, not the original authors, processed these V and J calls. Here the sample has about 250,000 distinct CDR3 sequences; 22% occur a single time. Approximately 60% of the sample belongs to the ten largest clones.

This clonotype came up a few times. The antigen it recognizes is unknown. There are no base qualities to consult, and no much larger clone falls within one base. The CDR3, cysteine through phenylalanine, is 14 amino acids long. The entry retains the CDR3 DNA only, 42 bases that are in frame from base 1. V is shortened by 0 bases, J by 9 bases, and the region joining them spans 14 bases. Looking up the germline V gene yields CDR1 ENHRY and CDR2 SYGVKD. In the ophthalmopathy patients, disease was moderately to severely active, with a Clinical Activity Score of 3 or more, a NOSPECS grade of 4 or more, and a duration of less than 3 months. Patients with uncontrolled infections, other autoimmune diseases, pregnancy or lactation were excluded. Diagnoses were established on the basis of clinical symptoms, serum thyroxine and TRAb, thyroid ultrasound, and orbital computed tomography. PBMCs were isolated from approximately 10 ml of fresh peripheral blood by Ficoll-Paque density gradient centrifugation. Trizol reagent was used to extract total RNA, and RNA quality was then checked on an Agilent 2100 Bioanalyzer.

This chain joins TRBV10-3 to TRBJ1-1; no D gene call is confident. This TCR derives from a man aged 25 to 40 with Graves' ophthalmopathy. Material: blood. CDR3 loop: CAISESGITFKAFF. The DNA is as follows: TGTGCCATCAGTGAGTCGGGTATCACCTTCAAAGCTTTCTTT.